The 6 T cell receptor beta chains reported below all come from one sample, sequenced in a study of cytomegalovirus exposure and HLA in healthy donors. It was with 60 Vbeta and 13 Jbeta primers that the PCR ran. This table comes from immunoSEQ multiplex PCR, and its TCRdb copy is limited to in-frame clones, with some not included. This sample carries around 180,000 clones, around 80% of them seen once, and the ten largest clones take roughly 0.5%. Source material: PBMCs. The receptors shown here come from a woman in her fifties or sixties in good health and CMV-seronegative.

This chain links TRBV5-1 with TRBJ2-3; a possible D gene is TRBD1 (7 bases). V was pared by 4 bases and J by 3 bases, with 12 bases between. The CDR3 contains 14 residues. Germline CDR1 reads SGHRS; CDR2 reads YFSETQ. The DNA for the CDR3 is TGCGCCAGCAGCGTGACAGGGAGGACAGATACGCAGTATTTT. It yields the protein CASSVTGRTDTQYF.

The V and J genes are TRBV4-2 and TRBJ2-3, with 9 bases fitting TRBD2. Trimming removed 1 base from V and 2 bases from J; junction bases left unmatched: 7. Germline V gene sequence: CDR1 LGHNA, CDR2 YNFKEQ. The CDR3 runs to 17 residues. CDR3: CASSQVSSGRNTDTQYF. The CDR3 nucleotides are TGTGCCAGCAGCCAAGTGTCGAGCGGGAGGAACACAGATACGCAGTATTTT.

The chain combines TRBV6-9 with TRBJ2-5, with 7 bases aligning to TRBD1. The J call is in doubt because the DNA end fits TRBJ2-7 better. Germline CDR1 is MNHGY and CDR2 is SVAAGI. CDR3 size: 12 residues. The CDR3, as DNA: TGTGCCAGCACCCTAGGACAGGACGAGCAGTACTTC. Translated, it gives CASTLGQDEQYF.

Points on this clone: Here the CDR3 omits its conserved ending phenylalanine or tryptophan, so a read error is the likely source. J is TRBJ1-1 and V is TRBV27, with D tentatively TRBD1 (5 bases). Germline assignment: CDR1 MNHEY and CDR2 SMNVEV (reference sequence). There are 15 residues in the CDR3. V was trimmed by 5 bases and J by 1 base, leaving 14 bases between them. The CDR3 bases are TGTGCCAGCAGTCCCTGGGGTGGGGGGAACACTGAAGCTTTCCTT. Amino acid sequence: CASSPWGGGNTEAFL.

The chain combines TRBV7-2 with TRBJ1-5, with 8 positions matching TRBD1. V lost 5 bases to trimming and J lost 6 bases; unmatched junction nucleotides: 9. Per the germline V gene, CDR1 is SGHTA and CDR2 is FQGNSA. The CDR3 runs to 15 residues. CDR3 coding DNA: TGTGCCAGCAGCCTGACAGGGGTTGGGAGTCAGCCCCAGCATTTT. Translation gives CASSLTGVGSQPQHF.

This clone was detected a few times. The chain combines TRBV7-8 with TRBJ1-1; TRBD1 matches at 9 bases. With 5 bases clipped from V and 4 bases from J, the junction kept 5 bases outside the gene matches. The germline CDR1 and CDR2 sequences are SGHVS and FQNEAQ. The CDR3 is 14 residues long. CDR3 sequence reads: CASSKGQGSTEAFF. Written as DNA, the CDR3 is TGTGCCAGCAGCAAGGGACAGGGCAGCACTGAAGCTTTCTTT.